This is a list of T cell receptor beta chains from one sample in a study of T cells in Graves' hyperthyroidism and ophthalmopathy. TCRdb ran MiXCR on the multiplex PCR reads and lists one entry per CDR3 protein. The repertoire consists of some 510,000 distinct CDR3 sequences, with more than 20% occurring once and the leading ten covering around 27%. Sequencing was performed on blood. The origin of the receptors is a man aged 18 to 29 with Graves' hyperthyroidism. Each CDR3 is given with its conserved first and last residue. The D gene is left open where the match is weak. Not every row has a clone size; where given, it reads once, few, many or a size class.

>-|TRBV11-3|TRBJ1-1|-
TGTGCCAGCAGCCCAGGGTATGCGAACACTGAAGCTTTCTTT
CASSPGYANTEAFF
>-|TRBV9|TRBJ1-5|many
TGTGCCAGCAGCTCGGACAGCGGGGGGAATCAGCCCCAGCATTTT
CASSSDSGGNQPQHF
>TRBD2|TRBV6-5|TRBJ2-2|few
TGTGCCAGCAGTTCTCGGGGGGGAAGGGCCGGGGAGCTGTTTTTT
CASSSRGGRAGELFF
>-|TRBV11-2|TRBJ2-7|many
TGTGCCAGCAGCTTAGTTCCGGACGGGTACGAGCAGTACTTC
CASSLVPDGYEQYF
>TRBD1|TRBV9|TRBJ1-2|many
TGTGCCAGCAGCGTAGCCTTAAGTTCGCAGGGGGGTAACTATGGCTACACCTTC
CASSVALSSQGGNYGYTF
>-|TRBV2|TRBJ2-7|few
TGTGCCAGCAGTGAAAATCCTAGACCCTCCTACGAGCAGTACTTC
CASSENPRPSYEQYF
>TRBD1|TRBV2|TRBJ2-7|many
TGTGCCAGCAGGTCCGGGACAGGGGGCAGGTTCCACGAGCAGTACTTC
CASRSGTGGRFHEQYF
>-|TRBV4-1|TRBJ1-1|-
TGCGCCAGCAGCCAAGGGTGGAAGTGGGGACCGAACACTGAAGCTTTCTTT
CASSQGWKWGPNTEAFF
>-|TRBV29-1|TRBJ2-7|-
TGCAGCGTTGAAGAGGGGGACGGTTCCTACGAGCAGTACTTC
CSVEEGDGSYEQYF
>-|TRBV28|TRBJ2-7|-
TGTGCCAGCTCCCACGGAACTAGCTCCTACGAGCAGTACTTC
CASSHGTSSYEQYF
>TRBD1|TRBV12-3/TRBV12-4|TRBJ2-7|-
TGTTCCAGCAGTGGGGACAGCACCTACGAGCAGTACTTC
CSSSGDSTYEQYF